A single sample gave rise to the 6 T cell receptor beta chains below, sequenced in a study of cytomegalovirus exposure and HLA in healthy donors. The PCR contained 60 Vbeta and 13 Jbeta primers. Sequencing used immunoSEQ multiplex PCR; TCRdb keeps in-frame clones, though not all of them. The sample holds 15,000 to 20,000 clones; 60% to 80% are singletons and the top ten take 3.5% to 4.5%. The sample comprised PBMCs. The receptors shown here come from a man between 18 and 29 years old in good health and CMV-seronegative.

The genes are TRBV6-4 and TRBJ2-1; D not certain. There are 15 residues in the CDR3. Germline values: CDR1 MRHNA, CDR2 SNTAGT. The V end lost 4 bases, the J end lost 0 bases, and 10 bases lay between the germline ends. In DNA, the CDR3 is TGTGCCAGCAGTGCCTATGATAGCTCCTACAATGAGCAGTTCTTC. Translated, it gives CASSAYDSSYNEQFF.

The chain uses TRBV4-1 and TRBJ1-1; 12 nucleotides agree with TRBD1. The CDR3 runs to 16 residues. Germline lookup yields CDR1 MGHRA and CDR2 YSYEKL. V shed 5 bases, J shed 0 bases, and the junction held 4 bases outside the gene matches. Here the CDR3 DNA reads TGCGCCAGCAGCGTGGGACAGGGGGCTTTGAACACTGAAGCTTTCTTT. This encodes CASSVGQGALNTEAFF.

The chain recombines TRBV14 with TRBJ1-2; no clear D. The CDR3 is 15 amino acids. The germline CDR1 and CDR2 sequences are SGHDN and FVKESK. Trimming stripped 0 bases from V and 0 bases from J, with 8 bases between. CDR3 in DNA: TGTGCCAGCAGCCAAGATCTGAGGCCTAACTATGGCTACACCTTC. Its protein is CASSQDLRPNYGYTF.

V is TRBV30 and J is TRBJ2-7; 7 bases agree with TRBD2. The V gene's germline CDR1 is GTSNPN and CDR2 SVGIG (reference sequence). The CDR3 has 14 amino acids. The V segment lost 2 bases and the J segment 6 bases; nucleotides outside the gene matches: 10. CDR3 region: CAWSNPGRVREQYF. The CDR3 DNA reads as TGTGCCTGGAGTAACCCAGGGAGGGTTCGCGAGCAGTACTTC.

The chain is built from TRBV7-9 and TRBJ2-7; 9 bases line up with TRBD2. Germline V gene lookup returns CDR1 SEHNR and CDR2 FQNEAQ (reference sequence). V lost 5 bases, J lost 7 bases, and 9 bases stayed unmatched. The CDR3 is made up of 14 amino acids. The CDR3 reads CASSPGLAPGEQYF. The CDR3 DNA reads TGTGCCAGCAGCCCGGGACTAGCTCCTGGAGAGCAGTACTTC.

The chain combines TRBV30 with TRBJ2-7; D is undetermined. Trimming removed 5 bases at V and 6 bases at J, with 14 bases between. This CDR3 contains 12 residues. Germline lookup yields CDR1 GTSNPN and CDR2 SVGIG (reference sequence). The CDR3 DNA reads TGTGCCTGGGACAATGTCCGCGTCGAGCAGTACTTC. It encodes CAWDNVRVEQYF.